A single sample gave rise to the 22 T cell receptor beta chains below, sequenced in a study of blood T cell repertoires in COVID-19. Data came from immunoSEQ multiplex PCR; TCRdb stores just in-frame clones and leaves some out. The data contain approximately 68,000 clones, 75% to 85% of them seen just once; the ten biggest clones take up 5% to 6.5%. The sequenced sample consisted of peripheral blood. Receptor source: a woman aged 55-70 years with acute or convalescent COVID-19.

V gene TRBV7-9 combines with J gene TRBJ1-4, with TRBD1 as a possible D gene (5 bases). Germline V gives CDR1 SEHNR, CDR2 FQNEAQ (reference sequence). V lost 5 bases and J lost 6, with 13 bases in between. This CDR3 contains 14 residues. The CDR3 loop is CASSLGHVDEKLFF. The CDR3 DNA sequence: TGTGCCAGCAGCCTCGGACATGTGGATGAAAAACTGTTTTTT.

This chain joins TRBV4-1 and TRBJ2-3; 7 positions match TRBD1. V dropped 0 bases and J dropped 2; count of bases not matched to a gene: 11. CDR1 MGHRA and CDR2 YSYEKL come from the germline V gene. CDR3 size: 18 residues. The CDR3: CASSQDHVAGGTTDTQYF. The CDR3 nucleotides read TGCGCCAGCAGCCAAGATCATGTTGCAGGGGGAACCACAGATACGCAGTATTTT.

This chain uses TRBV19 with TRBJ1-5, with D perhaps TRBD1 (5 bases). This CDR3 is built from 14 residues. Germline CDR1 and CDR2: LNHDA and SQIVND (reference sequence). Trimming took off 3 bases at V and 1 base at J, with 7 bases between the two ends. CDR3 in DNA: TGTGCCAGTAGTATGAGACAGAGCAATCAGCCCCAGCATTTT. It codes for CASSMRQSNQPQHF.

This clone showed up just a few times. This chain links TRBV19 with TRBJ1-6; the D gene is possibly TRBD1 (5 bases). Trimming cost V 4 bases and J 8 bases, with 12 bases left between them. The V gene's germline CDR1 is LNHDA and CDR2 SQIVND (reference sequence). The CDR3 is 14 amino acids. The CDR3 sequence is CASSRGGSDSPLHF. The CDR3 coding sequence is TGTGCCAGTAGTAGGGGGGGATCGGATTCACCCCTCCACTTT.

The DNA of the CDR3 is TGCAGCGTTACTAGCGGGGCCCACGAGCAGTACTTC. Residues: CSVTSGAHEQYF. The chain employs TRBV29-1 and TRBJ2-7, with 10 bases aligning to TRBD2. V dropped 5 bases and J dropped 5; count of bases not matched to a gene: 3. Germline lookup yields CDR1 SQVTM and CDR2 ANQGSEA. The CDR3 spans 12 residues.

The chain recombines TRBV11-3 with TRBJ2-3; D uncertain. V lost 0 bases and J lost 4, with 2 bases in between. The CDR3 covers 12 residues. Germline V gene data show CDR1 as SGHNT and CDR2 as YENEEA. The CDR3 region has the DNA TGTGCCAGCAGCTTAGACGCAGATACGCAGTATTTT. Encoded protein: CASSLDADTQYF.

This rearrangement joins TRBV10-2 to TRBJ1-2; TRBD1 is a possible D gene (6 bases). CDR1 is WSHSY and CDR2 is SAAADI in the germline V gene. V gave up 3 bases and J gave up 6 bases, with 11 bases separating them. The CDR3 runs to 13 residues. The CDR3 loop reads CASSDLRTDGYTF. CDR3 DNA sequence: TGCGCCAGCAGTGACCTAAGGACAGATGGCTACACCTTC.

The CDR3 nucleotides read TGTGCCAGCAGCAATACAGGCCTTGTCACCAAAAACATTCAGTACTTC. Translating it yields CASSNTGLVTKNIQYF. This chain links TRBV21-1 with TRBJ2-4; the D call of TRBD1 is as the table states it, not checked on the DNA. TRBV21-1 is a listed pseudogene. This CDR3 contains 16 residues.

The chain employs TRBV9 and TRBJ2-3, with D unresolved. The CDR3 length is 14 residues. V lost 5 bases and J 2 bases, leaving 12 bases between the germline ends. Looked up from germline, CDR1 is SGDLS and CDR2 is YYNGEE. The CDR3 bases are TGTGCCAGCAGAGGTGGGCATTTCACAGATACGCAGTATTTT. Translation: CASRGGHFTDTQYF.

The V and J genes are TRBV19 and TRBJ1-4; 8 positions agree with TRBD1. Germline loops: CDR1 LNHDA, CDR2 SQIVND (reference sequence). With 5 bases clipped from V and 8 bases from J, the junction kept 7 bases outside the gene matches. This CDR3 has 14 residues. CDR3 residues: CASSSQGAGEKLFF. Here the CDR3 DNA reads TGTGCCAGTAGTTCTCAGGGGGCTGGGGAAAAACTGTTTTTT.

Remarks on this clone: This CDR3 is also generated by other DNA sequences in the sample. The chain joins TRBV10-2 to TRBJ1-5, with unresolved D. V lost 4 bases and J lost 4, with 5 bases in between. Per germline, CDR1 WSHSY and CDR2 SAAADI. This CDR3 contains 12 residues. The CDR3 DNA is TGCGCCAGCAGTGCCGGGAATCAGCCCCAGCATTTT. Its translation: CASSAGNQPQHF.

The CDR3 DNA follows: TGTGCCAGCAGTGGCTATAGCGGGGGGGGCACAGATACGCAGTATTTT. This encodes CASSGYSGGGTDTQYF. The chain combines TRBV6-4 with TRBJ2-3; 11 nucleotides match TRBD2. J lost 1 base, V lost 4 bases, and 4 bases had no gene match. From germline, CDR1 is MRHNA and CDR2 SNTAGT. CDR3 length equals 16 residues.

This rearrangement joins TRBV5-1 to TRBJ1-2; 8 nucleotides match TRBD1. The germline V gene has CDR1 SGHRS and CDR2 YFSETQ. V dropped 4 bases and J dropped 6; count of bases not matched to a gene: 8. The CDR3 covers 14 residues. This CDR3 is CASSQDRVRDGYTF. The DNA for the CDR3 is TGCGCCAGCAGCCAGGACAGGGTGAGAGATGGCTACACCTTC.

This clone appeared a single time. This chain links TRBV7-2 with TRBJ1-6; D is possibly TRBD1 (6 bases). V lost 2 bases and J lost 4, with 6 bases in between. This CDR3 region has 14 residues. CDR1 and CDR2 from the germline V gene are SGHTA and FQGNSA. The CDR3 reads CASSLTGYNSPLHF. The DNA for the CDR3 is TGTGCCAGCAGCTTAACAGGGTATAATTCACCCCTCCACTTT.

The chain combines TRBV6-1 with TRBJ1-5, with 8 bases identical to TRBD1. With V trimmed by 0 bases and J by 1 base, 8 bases remained unmatched. This CDR3 comprises 18 residues. Germline V gives CDR1 MNHNS, CDR2 SASEGT. The CDR3 DNA sequence: TGTGCCAGCAGTGAAGCCCCGACAGGGGCCGTCAGCAATCAGCCCCAGCATTTT. The encoded protein is CASSEAPTGAVSNQPQHF.

The V call is TRBV19, the J call TRBJ2-7, with 10 bases aligning to TRBD1. Germline V gives CDR1 LNHDA, CDR2 SQIVND (reference sequence). The CDR3 covers 16 residues. The V segment lost 1 base and the J segment 3 bases; nucleotides outside the gene matches: 6. Written as DNA, the CDR3 is TGTGCCAGTAGTATAGCTCGTGGGACAGGGGTCTACGAGCAGTACTTC. This gives the protein CASSIARGTGVYEQYF.

This clone was observed a single time. V is TRBV7-9 and J is TRBJ1-1, with a possible D match to TRBD1 (5 bases). CDR1 is SEHNR, CDR2 FQNEAQ, per germline (reference sequence). Trimming took 0 bases from V and 7 from J, leaving 12 bases between them. This CDR3 spans 14 amino acids. The CDR3: CASSLAVEGSEAFF. CDR3 DNA sequence: TGTGCCAGCAGCTTAGCTGTGGAGGGGAGTGAAGCTTTCTTT.

This chain links TRBV6-4 with TRBJ1-6, with D possibly TRBD1 on 5 matching bases. Trimming pared 3 bases from V and 6 bases from J, leaving 9 bases between. In germline, CDR1 is MRHNA, CDR2 SNTAGT. The CDR3 runs 14 residues. The CDR3 DNA reads TGTGCCAGCAGTGAGTTTCAGGGTAATTCACCCCTCCACTTT. Its translation: CASSEFQGNSPLHF.

In DNA form, the CDR3 reads TGCGCCAGCTCCGAGGGAGCGGGGGACGAGGGCACAGATACGCAGTATTTT. Translated: CASSEGAGDEGTDTQYF. The chain has TRBV5-1 and TRBJ2-3, with 8 bases fitting TRBD2. This CDR3 is 17 amino acids long. V shed 7 bases and J 1 base; nucleotides not matched to a gene: 14. The V gene's germline CDR1 is SGHRS and CDR2 YFSETQ.

This clone turned up a few times. The chain carries TRBV5-1 and TRBJ2-7, with D perhaps TRBD1 (5 bases). V was shortened by 4 bases and J by 0 bases, with 11 bases between the two germline ends. In germline, CDR1 is SGHRS, CDR2 YFSETQ. CDR3 length: 14 residues. CDR3 bases: TGCGCCAGCAGCCAAGACAGCCTCTCCTACGAGCAGTACTTC. It translates to CASSQDSLSYEQYF. The variable domain in full, with the rest retrieved from reference TRBV5-1 and TRBJ2-7, is KAGVTQTPRYLIKTRGQQVTLSCSPISGHRSVSWYQQTPGQGLQFLFEYFSETQRNKGNFPGRFSGRQFSNSRSEMNVSTLELGDSALYLCASSQDSLSYEQYFGPGTRLTVT.

The chain is built from TRBV3-1 (or the pseudogene TRBV3-2) and TRBJ2-5, with D possibly matching TRBD2 (5 bases). CDR1 and CDR2 from the germline V gene are LGHDT and YNNKEL (reference sequence). CDR3 length: 13 amino acids. V was pared by 4 bases and J by 7 bases, with 13 bases between. The CDR3 sequence is CASSLRTVGTQYF. CDR3 in DNA: TGTGCCAGCAGCCTTCGGACTGTGGGGACCCAGTACTTC.

The chain is built from TRBV3-1 (or the pseudogene TRBV3-2) and TRBJ2-2; 8 bases agree with TRBD1. There are 16 residues in the CDR3. Germline V gives CDR1 LGHDT, CDR2 YNNKEL (reference sequence). The trim removed 4 bases at V and 5 bases at J, leaving 9 bases unmatched. The CDR3 loop reads CASSLRTGYDTGELFF. CDR3 DNA sequence: TGTGCCAGCAGCCTAAGGACAGGGTACGATACCGGGGAGCTGTTTTTT.